This T cell receptor beta chain was obtained from a study of T cell repertoires in cytomegalovirus infection. Study context: Public TCR beta signature analysis indicated the presence of both CMV infection and matching HLA type. Whole-study results and caveats: Totalled public TCR beta family frequency picked out people who carried CMV plus the relevant HLA.

About this clonotype itself: Its specificity is not known.

TCRdb processed the reads anew with MiXCR; each CDR3 protein has one entry. This table has 360,000 or so distinct CDR3 sequences, around a third appearing once. Trimming stripped 2 bases from V and 0 bases from J, with 17 bases between. The CDR3 is made up of 18 amino acids. The chain is built from TRBV12-3 or TRBV12-4 and TRBJ2-1; weak D call: TRBD2 (6 bases). The TCR sequence derives from a human donor in good health (CMV status not recorded). Some clones in this sample may be carry-over from other donors' samples. Here the sequenced sample was cultured PBMCs, taken from culture after CMV antigen stimulation. As DNA, the CDR3 is TGTGCCAGCAGTTTATCCCGGCCGGACTACAGCTCCTACAATGAGCAGTTCTTC. Encoded protein: CASSLSRPDYSSYNEQFF.